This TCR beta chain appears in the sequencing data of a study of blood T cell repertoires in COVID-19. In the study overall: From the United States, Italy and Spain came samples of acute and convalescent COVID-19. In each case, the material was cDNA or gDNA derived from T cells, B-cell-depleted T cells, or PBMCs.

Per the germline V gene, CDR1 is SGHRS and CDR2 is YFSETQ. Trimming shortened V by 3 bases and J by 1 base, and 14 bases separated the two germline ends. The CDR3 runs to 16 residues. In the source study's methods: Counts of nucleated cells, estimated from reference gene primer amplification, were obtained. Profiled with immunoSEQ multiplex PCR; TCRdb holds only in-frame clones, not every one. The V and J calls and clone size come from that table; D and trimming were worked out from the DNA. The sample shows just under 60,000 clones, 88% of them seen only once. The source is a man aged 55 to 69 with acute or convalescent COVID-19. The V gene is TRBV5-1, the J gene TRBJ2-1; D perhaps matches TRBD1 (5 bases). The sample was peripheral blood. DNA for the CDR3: TGCGCCAGCAGCTCCCAGGGTATGGGGTCCTACAATGAGCAGTTCTTC. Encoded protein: CASSSQGMGSYNEQFF.